The 20 T cell receptor beta chains below all came from one sample that was sequenced in a study of quantifying T cell responses using KT2 cells (dated 2017 in TCRdb). Background on the whole study: RNA was DNase-treated and reverse transcribed with TCR alpha and beta constant-region primers, mostly using SuperScript III.

Receptors were amplified or captured by UMI-ligation and nested PCR. Sequencing was carried out with an Illumina MiSeq. A single-stranded oligonucleotide bearing the Illumina SP2 sequence and a UMI was ligated to the 3' end of the cDNA with T4 RNA ligase 1. PCR1 was run for 4 to 5 cycles (98 degrees C for 15 s, 69 degrees C for 30 s, 72 degrees C for 40 s), and an equimolar mix of RC1.1 and RC1.2, covering TRBC1 and TRBC2, was used as the beta primer. TCRdb handled the public reads itself, with Q25 trimming in fastp and clone calling in MiXCR, and kept productive beta chains. Rows are unified per CDR3 protein, each entry keeping the most common DNA and genes. The sample data list 40,000 to 50,000 distinct CDR3 sequences, and about 18% of these were observed just once. Around 43% of the sample is held by the ten biggest clonotypes. Specimen: PBMCs spiked with cells of the T cell clone KT2. All receptors derive from a human donor.

Only a few counts were recorded for this clonotype. The chain combines TRBV6-1 with TRBJ2-7, with a possible D match to TRBD1 (6 bases). V was clipped by 1 base and J by 2 bases, with 12 bases between them. CDR3 size: 15 residues. CDR1 and CDR2 (germline): MNHNS, SASEGT. CDR3 protein: CASSEVWDTTYEQYF. CDR3 coding DNA: TGTGCCAGCAGTGAAGTATGGGACACCACCTACGAGCAGTACTTC.

At least ten counts were recorded for this clonotype. V usage is TRBV7-9 and J usage is TRBJ2-3, with 7 bases lining up with TRBD1. Trimming took 5 bases from V and 10 from J; bases not matched to a gene: 21. This CDR3 is 17 amino acids long. Germline loops: CDR1 SEHNR, CDR2 FQNEAQ (reference sequence). For the CDR3, the DNA is TGTGCCAGCAGCCACCTGGCAGGGGGTGATTCTGCATTTGCGCAGTATTTT. It specifies CASSHLAGGDSAFAQYF.

CDR3 amino acids: CASSDSDREDTQYF. The CDR3 DNA reads as TGTGCCAGCAGTGATTCTGACAGGGAAGATACGCAGTATTTT. The chain couples TRBV6-2 or TRBV6-3 to TRBJ2-3, with 7 positions matching TRBD1. V dropped 5 bases and J dropped 5; count of bases not matched to a gene: 7. Germline V CDR1 and CDR2: MNHEY, SVGEGT. This CDR3 has 14 residues.

This clonotype was seen more than once but under ten times. V and J are TRBV14 and TRBJ2-1; D is ambiguous. This CDR3 is 14 amino acids long. Germline-derived CDR1 and CDR2 are SGHDN and FVKESK. Trimming pared 7 bases from V and 10 bases from J, leaving 20 bases between. This chain's CDR3 is CASKLRTSTTEQFF. The CDR3 DNA follows: TGTGCCAGCAAGCTGAGGACCAGTACAACGGAGCAGTTCTTC.

The rearrangement joins TRBV6-1 to TRBJ2-3, with D possibly TRBD2 on 6 matching bases. The CDR3 consists of 15 residues. Germline loops: CDR1 MNHNS, CDR2 SASEGT. Trimming pared 3 bases from V and 6 bases from J, leaving 16 bases between. The CDR3 sequence: CASSERDRPLDTQYF. The CDR3 DNA is TGTGCCAGCAGTGAGCGGGACCGGCCATTGGATACGCAGTATTTT.

V usage is TRBV6-4 and J usage is TRBJ2-2; D remains unclear. The CDR3 runs 13 residues. Germline values: CDR1 MRHNA, CDR2 SNTAGT. V was shortened by 6 bases and J by 4 bases, with 9 bases between the two germline ends. The CDR3 sequence: CASSPGFTGELFF. CDR3 sequence (DNA): TGTGCCAGCAGCCCTGGCTTCACCGGGGAGCTGTTTTTT.

This clonotype has at least ten counts. The chain is built from TRBV6-2 or TRBV6-3 and TRBJ2-7, with 8 bases matching TRBD1. The V and J ends lost 7 bases and 5 bases, in that order; junction bases with no gene match: 4. This CDR3 is 12 amino acids long. Germline-derived CDR1 and CDR2 are MNHEY and SVGEGT. The CDR3 sequence: CASTRQGNEQYF. CDR3 coding DNA: TGTGCCAGCACCCGACAGGGGAACGAGCAGTACTTC.

This chain joins TRBV3-1 and TRBJ2-3, with unresolved D. The CDR3 length is 13 residues. Trimming removed 5 bases at V and 0 bases at J, with 6 bases between. The germline CDR1 and CDR2 sequences are LGHDT and YNNKEL (reference sequence). CDR3 amino acids: CASSGDSTDTQYF. The DNA for the CDR3 is TGTGCCAGCAGCGGCGACAGCACAGATACGCAGTATTTT.

This clonotype was detected ten times or more. This chain links TRBV29-1 with TRBJ2-3; 8 positions agree with TRBD1. The CDR3 is made up of 12 amino acids. Germline values: CDR1 SQVTM, CDR2 ANQGSEA. The junction had 2 bases not matched to a gene; V was cut back by 4 bases and J by 5 bases. The CDR3 nucleotides are TGCAGCGTTGGACAGGGGATAGATACGCAGTATTTT. Its translation: CSVGQGIDTQYF.

CDR3 nucleotides: TGTGCCATCAGTGACAATGGCGGGGGCTCCAGCTCCTACAATGAGCAGTTCTTC. It is translated as CAISDNGGGSSSYNEQFF. This chain links TRBV10-3 with TRBJ2-1; the D gene is possibly TRBD2 (7 bases). The germline V gene has CDR1 ENHRY and CDR2 SYGVKD. Trimming stripped 3 bases from V and 0 bases from J, with 18 bases between. The CDR3 sequence is 18 residues long.

This clonotype has a handful of counts. The chain employs TRBV10-3 and TRBJ2-7, with D possibly being TRBD2 (5 bases). This CDR3 is 14 amino acids long. Per germline, CDR1 ENHRY and CDR2 SYGVKD. The ends were cut back, 4 bases at V and 0 bases at J, with 10 bases in the middle. This CDR3 reads CAISGWAGSYEQYF. Written as DNA, the CDR3 is TGTGCCATCAGTGGGTGGGCGGGCTCCTACGAGCAGTACTTC.

V usage is TRBV20-1 and J usage is TRBJ2-3; D tentatively fits TRBD1 or TRBD2 (6 bases each). Germline CDR1 and CDR2: DFQATT and SNEGSKA (reference sequence). Trimming shortened V by 3 bases and J by 8 bases, and 12 bases separated the two germline ends. The length of the CDR3 is 12 residues. In DNA form, the CDR3 reads TGCAGTGCTAGTGGAGGGGGTGGTACGCAGTATTTT. It yields the protein CSASGGGGTQYF.

This clonotype was counted only a few times. The chain carries TRBV10-3 and TRBJ2-1; TRBD2 matches 9 bases. Germline trimming cut 7 bases from V and 1 base from J; bases unmatched to any gene: 17. This CDR3 contains 19 residues. Germline CDR1 and CDR2: ENHRY and SYGVKD. This CDR3 reads CAIKATSGQKVSSYNEQFF. CDR3 DNA sequence: TGTGCCATCAAGGCAACTAGCGGGCAGAAGGTTAGTTCCTACAATGAGCAGTTCTTC.

This clonotype was recorded a few times. The rearrangement links TRBV5-8 to TRBJ2-7, with 8 bases aligning to TRBD1. The V and J ends lost 6 bases and 1 base, in that order; junction bases with no gene match: 9. The CDR3 runs to 15 residues. The germline V gene has CDR1 SGHTS and CDR2 YDEGEE. The CDR3 loop reads CASTRPGQVSYEQYF. The CDR3 nucleotides read TGTGCCAGCACCCGACCGGGACAGGTGTCCTACGAGCAGTACTTC.

This clonotype was seen a handful of times. This chain connects TRBV7-3 to TRBJ2-5; 10 positions match TRBD2. J was trimmed by 4 bases and V by 6 bases; bases with no gene match: 5. The germline V gene has CDR1 SGHTA and CDR2 FQGTGA. CDR3 size: 14 residues. The CDR3 region is CASSSLAGRETQYF. The CDR3, as DNA: TGTGCCAGCAGTTCACTAGCGGGAAGAGAGACCCAGTACTTC.

J is TRBJ1-5 and V is TRBV20-1; D is unclear. CDR1 DFQATT and CDR2 SNEGSKA come from the germline V gene (reference sequence). The V end was cut by 0 bases, the J end by 3 bases, with 6 bases between. This CDR3 comprises 13 residues. CDR3 in DNA: TGCAGTGCTAGAGAAACAGTCAATCAGCCCCAGCATTTT. Its protein is CSARETVNQPQHF.

The gene calls are TRBV7-9 and TRBJ2-3, with 9 bases aligning to TRBD2. This CDR3 contains 15 residues. The germline CDR1 and CDR2 sequences are SEHNR and FQNEAQ (reference sequence). J was trimmed by 6 bases and V by 4 bases; bases with no gene match: 8. CDR3 coding DNA: TGTGCCAGCAGCTCCCTAGCGGGACTTCAGGATACGCAGTATTTT. Its translation: CASSSLAGLQDTQYF.

The V call is TRBV6-6, the J call TRBJ2-7, with 8 bases lining up with TRBD1. Germline V lookup: CDR1 MNHNY, CDR2 SVGAGI (reference sequence). V shed 5 bases, J shed 2 bases, and the junction held 8 bases outside the gene matches. CDR3 size: 15 residues. The DNA of the CDR3 is TGTGCCAGCAGTACCGACAGGGGTACACCCTACGAGCAGTACTTC. It yields the protein CASSTDRGTPYEQYF.

The V call is TRBV18, the J call TRBJ1-1, with D possibly being TRBD1 (5 bases). V dropped 4 bases and J dropped 1 base, with 13 bases sitting between them. Germline CDR1 reads KGHSH; CDR2 reads LQKENI. This CDR3 is 15 amino acids long. CDR3 sequence reads: CASSLQGLGNTEAFF. The CDR3, as DNA: TGTGCCAGCTCACTCCAGGGACTGGGGAACACTGAAGCTTTCTTT.

The chain carries TRBV18 and TRBJ2-2; D not certain. CDR1 is KGHSH, CDR2 LQKENI, per germline. The CDR3 sequence is 15 residues long. Trimming left V 2 bases short and J 4 bases short, with 11 bases between. The DNA of the CDR3 is TGTGCCAGCTCACCAAGAACGGCGAGCACCGGGGAGCTGTTTTTT. Protein product: CASSPRTASTGELFF.